Listed below are T cell receptor beta chains from one sample, sequenced in a study of T cells in Graves' hyperthyroidism and ophthalmopathy. TCRdb called the multiplex PCR reads again in MiXCR, with one record for every CDR3 protein. The sample includes fewer than 650,000 distinct CDR3 sequences, 14% to 15% of them seen just once. Sequenced: blood. All receptors derive from a woman in her thirties or forties with Graves' ophthalmopathy. CDR3s include the opening cysteine and the closing phenylalanine or tryptophan. D genes are given only for firm matches. Expanded clones are given a class, and other clones once, few, many or no size at all.

D gene	V gene	clone size	J gene	CDR3 protein	CDR3 DNA
TRBD1	TRBV5-1	many	TRBJ1-1	CASSLWAGGETEAFF	TGCGCCAGCAGCTTGTGGGCAGGGGGGGAAACTGAAGCTTTCTTT
TRBD1	TRBV6-2/TRBV6-3	NA	TRBJ2-7	CASWSGGAPYEQYF	TGTGCCAGCTGGTCAGGGGGTGCCCCCTACGAGCAGTACTTC
TRBD1	TRBV28	NA	TRBJ2-7	CASRSDRGPAYEQYF	TGTGCCAGCAGGTCAGACAGGGGGCCTGCCTACGAGCAGTACTTC
NA	TRBV12-3/TRBV12-4	many	TRBJ2-4	CASTPGQDIQYF	TGTGCCAGCACCCCCGGGCAGGACATTCAGTACTTC
TRBD2	TRBV6-5	few	TRBJ2-2	CASSYYSGRASTGELFF	TGTGCCAGCAGTTACTATAGCGGGAGGGCGAGCACCGGGGAGCTGTTTTTT
TRBD2	TRBV27	many	TRBJ2-4	CASSSRTSGRAIAKNIQYF	TGTGCCAGCAGTTCAAGGACTAGCGGGAGGGCGATAGCCAAAAACATTCAGTACTTC
NA	TRBV6-1	many	TRBJ2-7	CASSTGNTYEQYF	TGTGCCAGCAGCACCGGGAACACCTACGAGCAGTACTTC
TRBD1	TRBV28	many	TRBJ2-7	CASSLGSDRQGKQYF	TGTGCCAGCAGTTTAGGCTCGGACAGGCAAGGGAAGCAGTACTTC
TRBD2	TRBV6-5	many	TRBJ2-7	CASSYRGGSIAGYEQYF	TGTGCCAGCAGTTACCGGGGGGGGTCTATAGCGGGTTACGAGCAGTACTTC
NA	TRBV5-1	many	TRBJ1-1	CASSLMVDTEAFF	TGCGCCAGCAGCTTGATGGTGGACACTGAAGCTTTCTTT
NA	TRBV30	many	TRBJ1-1	CAWSVTGITEAFF	TGTGCCTGGAGTGTAACGGGGATCACTGAAGCTTTCTTT
TRBD1	TRBV6-1	many	TRBJ1-2	CASHKTGENTF	TGTGCCAGCCATAAGACAGGGGAAAACACCTTC
TRBD2	TRBV5-1	many	TRBJ2-7	CASSMTSGSYEQYF	TGCGCCAGCAGCATGACTAGCGGGAGTTACGAGCAGTACTTC
NA	TRBV6-1	many	TRBJ2-7	CASTPSPGAGEQYF	TGTGCCAGCACCCCCTCTCCCGGGGCGGGGGAGCAGTACTTC
NA	TRBV4-3	many	TRBJ1-1	CASRDQLNTEAFF	TGCGCCAGCAGGGACCAGCTGAACACTGAAGCTTTCTTT
NA	TRBV7-6	many	TRBJ1-2	CASSRSPEGHGYTF	TGTGCCAGCAGCCGTAGCCCAGAGGGCCATGGCTACACCTTC
NA	TRBV12-3/TRBV12-4	many	TRBJ1-2	CASSLAGPYGYTF	TGTGCCAGCAGTTTAGCGGGGCCTTATGGCTACACCTTC
NA	TRBV2	many	TRBJ1-1	CASSDGGLLDTEAFF	TGTGCCAGCAGTGATGGGGGGCTACTTGACACTGAAGCTTTCTTT